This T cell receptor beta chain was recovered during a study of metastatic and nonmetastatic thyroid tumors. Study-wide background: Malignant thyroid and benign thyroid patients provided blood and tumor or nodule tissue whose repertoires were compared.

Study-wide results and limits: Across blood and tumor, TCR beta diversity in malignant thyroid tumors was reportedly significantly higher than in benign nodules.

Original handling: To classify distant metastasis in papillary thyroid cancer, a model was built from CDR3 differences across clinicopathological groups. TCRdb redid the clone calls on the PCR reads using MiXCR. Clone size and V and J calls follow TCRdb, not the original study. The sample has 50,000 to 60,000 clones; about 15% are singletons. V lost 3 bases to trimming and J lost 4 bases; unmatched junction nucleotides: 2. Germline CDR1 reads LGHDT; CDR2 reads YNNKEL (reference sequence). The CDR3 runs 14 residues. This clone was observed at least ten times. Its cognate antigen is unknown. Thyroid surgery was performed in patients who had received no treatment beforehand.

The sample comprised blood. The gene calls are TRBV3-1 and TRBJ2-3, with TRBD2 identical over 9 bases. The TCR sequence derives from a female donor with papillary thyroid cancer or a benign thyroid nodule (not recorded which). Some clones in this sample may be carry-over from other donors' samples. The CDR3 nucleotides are TGTGCCAGCAGCCAGACTAGCGGCCCAGATACGCAGTATTTT. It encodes CASSQTSGPDTQYF.